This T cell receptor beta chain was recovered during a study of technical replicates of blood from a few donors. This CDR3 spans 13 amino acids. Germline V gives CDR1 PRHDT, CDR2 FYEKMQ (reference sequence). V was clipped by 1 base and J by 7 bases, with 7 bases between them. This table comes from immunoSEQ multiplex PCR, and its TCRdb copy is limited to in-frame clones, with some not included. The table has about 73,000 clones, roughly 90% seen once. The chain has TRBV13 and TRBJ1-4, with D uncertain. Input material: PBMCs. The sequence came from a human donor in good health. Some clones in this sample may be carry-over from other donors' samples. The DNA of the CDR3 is TGTGCCAGCAGCTTAGTATCGGGTGAAAAACTGTTTTTT. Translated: CASSLVSGEKLFF. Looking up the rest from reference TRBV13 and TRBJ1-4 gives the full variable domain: AAGVIQSPRHLIKEKRETATLKCYPIPRHDTVYWYQQGPGQDPQFLISFYEKMQSDKGSIPDRFSAQQFSDYHSELNMSSLELGDSALYFCASSLVSGEKLFFGSGTQLSVL.